The 7 T cell receptor beta chains below come from one sample, sequenced in a study of T-cell memory formation after mild COVID-19. TCRdb used MiXCR to reprocess the 5' RACE reads, holding one entry per CDR3 protein. The sample lists approximately 580,000 distinct CDR3 sequences; about 20% were seen once. Sequenced: PBMCs or a T cell subset sorted from them (not recorded which). These receptors were taken from an adult woman who had mild COVID-19 (a few samples of this study predate the infection). Cell type and time point are not known.

This clonotype showed up just a few times. The chain carries TRBV18 and TRBJ2-7; the D gene is possibly TRBD1 (6 bases). Trimming removed 5 bases at V and 3 bases at J, with 11 bases between. Germline CDR1 reads KGHSH; CDR2 reads LQKENI. This CDR3 has 13 amino acids. CDR3 residues: CASSVSRGYEQYF. CDR3 in DNA: TGTGCCAGCTCAGTTTCCAGGGGCTACGAGCAGTACTTC.

This clonotype was recorded only once. The rearrangement joins TRBV6-5 to TRBJ1-1; D call uncertain. This CDR3 has 12 residues. The germline V and J ends were trimmed by 8 bases and 5 bases, with 12 bases remaining between them. Germline lookup yields CDR1 MNHEY and CDR2 SVGAGI. CDR3 loop: CASSSARTEAFF. The CDR3 bases are TGTGCCAGCTCCAGTGCACGGACTGAAGCTTTCTTT.

This clonotype was seen more than once but under ten times. V is TRBV18 and J is TRBJ1-1; TRBD1 agrees at 7 bases. Losses at the gene ends were 3 bases for V and 5 bases for J; bases not matched to a gene: 9. The germline CDR1 and CDR2 sequences are KGHSH and LQKENI. There are 15 residues in the CDR3. CDR3 protein: CASSPLKGARTEAFF. The CDR3 region has the DNA TGTGCCAGCTCACCGTTGAAGGGGGCAAGGACTGAAGCTTTCTTT.

This clonotype came up a few times. The chain joins TRBV25-1 to TRBJ1-5; no reliable D call. The CDR3 is 15 residues long. With 4 bases removed from V and 1 base from J, the gap between germline ends came to 11 bases. CDR1 is MGHDK, CDR2 SYGVNS, per germline. CDR3 in amino acids: CASSGSGWSNQPQHF. CDR3 nucleotides: TGTGCCAGCAGTGGTTCAGGTTGGAGCAATCAGCCCCAGCATTTT.

CDR3 amino acids: CASSFRWGETQYF. CDR3 DNA sequence: TGTGCCAGCAGTTTTCGGTGGGGAGAGACCCAGTACTTC. The V call is TRBV27, the J call TRBJ2-5; D unclear. Germline assignment: CDR1 MNHEY and CDR2 SMNVEV (reference sequence). The CDR3 covers 13 residues. The V gene lost 3 bases and the J gene lost 4 bases, with 9 bases spanning the gap.

This clonotype was detected a few times. This chain uses TRBV20-1 with TRBJ2-1; D is unclear. The V end lost 0 bases, the J end lost 2 bases, and 5 bases lay between the germline ends. Germline values: CDR1 DFQATT, CDR2 SNEGSKA (reference sequence). This CDR3 has 13 residues. This CDR3 is CSAREKTYNEQFF. The CDR3 region has the DNA TGCAGTGCTAGAGAGAAGACCTACAATGAGCAGTTCTTC.

This clonotype was seen a handful of times. V usage is TRBV4-1 and J usage is TRBJ2-3; D is uncertain. This CDR3 has 14 amino acids. Trimming removed 4 bases from V and 2 bases from J, with 10 bases in between. Looked up from germline, CDR1 is MGHRA and CDR2 is YSYEKL. The CDR3 loop is CASSRGLPTDTQYF. Written as DNA, the CDR3 is TGCGCCAGCAGCCGGGGTCTCCCCACAGATACGCAGTATTTT.